Following are 19 T cell receptor beta chains from one sample sequenced in a study of blood T cell repertoires in COVID-19. TCRdb's copy holds only in-frame clones and misses some; the assay was immunoSEQ multiplex PCR. The sample gives approximately 270,000 clones, 80% to 90% of which show up once; approximately 10% is in the top ten. The sample taken for sequencing was peripheral blood. The source of these receptors is an older woman with acute or convalescent COVID-19.

The genes are TRBV2 and TRBJ2-2; 7 positions agree with TRBD1. There are 14 residues in the CDR3. Germline CDR1 SNHLY, CDR2 FYNNEI. The ends lost 4 bases at V and 7 bases at J; junction bases unmatched: 6. Here the CDR3 DNA reads TGTGCCAGCAGTGGGGACAGATGGCGCGGGGAGCTGTTTTTT. Its protein product is CASSGDRWRGELFF.

The rearrangement uses TRBV11-2 and TRBJ1-2; perhaps TRBD1 as D (5 bases). There are 14 residues in the CDR3. CDR1 is SGHAT, CDR2 FQNNGV, per germline. Trimming pared 4 bases from V and 3 bases from J, leaving 12 bases between. The CDR3 sequence: CASSWGRADYGYTF. CDR3 DNA: TGTGCCAGCAGCTGGGGGAGGGCAGACTATGGCTACACCTTC. Combining the CDR3 with reference TRBV11-2 and TRBJ1-2 gives the whole variable domain EAGVAQSPRYKIIEKRQSVAFWCNPISGHATLYWYQQILGQGPKLLIQFQNNGVVDDSQLPKDRFSAERLKGVDSTLKIQPAKLEDSAVYLCASSWGRADYGYTFGSGTRLTVV.

The count of this clone is one. The J gene is TRBJ1-1, the V gene TRBV7-2, with D possibly being TRBD1 (5 bases). Germline values: CDR1 SGHTA, CDR2 FQGNSA. V dropped 7 bases and J dropped 1 base, with 13 bases sitting between them. CDR3 length: 14 residues. CDR3 in DNA: TGTGCCAGCACCGGATGGGGGGGGAACACTGAAGCTTTCTTT. Translation: CASTGWGGNTEAFF.

The rearrangement joins TRBV6-1 to TRBJ2-7; 9 bases map to TRBD1. Germline CDR1 MNHNS, CDR2 SASEGT. V lost 2 bases to trimming and J lost 3 bases; unmatched junction nucleotides: 8. This CDR3 region has 16 residues. CDR3 DNA sequence: TGTGCCAGCAGTGAAAGGAGCGAGGGACAGGGCTACGAGCAGTACTTC. Its translation is CASSERSEGQGYEQYF.

The chain combines TRBV5-4 with TRBJ1-6; tentatively, D is TRBD1 (5 bases). CDR3 length: 17 amino acids. With 0 bases removed from V and 0 bases from J, the gap between germline ends came to 10 bases. Germline assignment: CDR1 SGHNT and CDR2 YYREEE (reference sequence). CDR3 DNA: TGTGCCAGCAGCTTGGGGGGGGTGAGCTCCTATAATTCACCCCTCCACTTT. It encodes CASSLGGVSSYNSPLHF.

The chain couples TRBV2 to TRBJ2-1; TRBD1 matches 8 bases. The CDR3 totals 17 residues. V lost 4 bases to trimming and J lost 8 bases; unmatched junction nucleotides: 16. Germline CDR1 reads SNHLY; CDR2 reads FYNNEI. CDR3: CASSVRSWGQASHEQFF. CDR3 nucleotide sequence: TGTGCCAGCAGTGTAAGGAGTTGGGGACAGGCATCCCATGAGCAGTTCTTC.

This chain uses TRBV19 with TRBJ1-6, with 9 positions matching TRBD1. This CDR3 has 16 amino acids. In germline, CDR1 is LNHDA, CDR2 SQIVND (reference sequence). Losses at the gene ends were 5 bases for V and 8 bases for J; bases not matched to a gene: 10. CDR3 in DNA: TGTGCCAGTAGTCTGACAGGGGGTCGCCGGGATTCACCCCTCCACTTT. Translation gives CASSLTGGRRDSPLHF. The whole variable domain, remainder taken from reference TRBV19 and TRBJ1-6, is DGGITQSPKYLFRKEGQNVTLSCEQNLNHDAMYWYRQDPGQGLRLIYYSQIVNDFQKGDIAEGYSVSREKKESFPLTVTSAQKNPTAFYLCASSLTGGRRDSPLHFGNGTRLTVT.

The chain couples TRBV29-1 to TRBJ2-1; no clear D. Germline values: CDR1 SQVTM, CDR2 ANQGSEA. This CDR3 is 15 amino acids long. V lost 4 bases to trimming and J lost 2 bases, with 15 bases between them. DNA for the CDR3: TGCAGCGTTGTTGCCGGAGTAGGAGCCTACAATGAGCAGTTCTTC. This gives the protein CSVVAGVGAYNEQFF.

V gene TRBV2 combines with J gene TRBJ2-5; 11 bases agree with TRBD1. V shed 8 bases, J shed 9 bases, and the junction held 5 bases outside the gene matches. This CDR3 has 12 residues. In germline, CDR1 is SNHLY, CDR2 FYNNEI. The CDR3 DNA follows: TGTGCCAGCCGTGGGACAGGGGGGGCCCAGTACTTC. This codes for CASRGTGGAQYF.

This chain uses TRBV19 with TRBJ1-6; a weak D match, TRBD1 (6 bases). Germline V gene sequence: CDR1 LNHDA, CDR2 SQIVND (reference sequence). The CDR3 has 15 residues. Deletions cut 6 bases from V and 10 bases from J, with 19 bases between. CDR3 region: CASRFNSQGSSPLHF. In nucleotides, the CDR3 is TGTGCCAGTAGGTTCAATTCTCAGGGGTCGTCACCCCTCCACTTT.

The chain links TRBV29-1 to TRBJ1-2; D may be TRBD1 (5 bases). Trimming removed 0 bases at V and 1 base at J, with 15 bases between. CDR1 and CDR2 from the germline V gene are SQVTM and ANQGSEA. This CDR3 contains 16 residues. The CDR3 loop is CSVEDRGSGHNYGYTF. The CDR3 region has the DNA TGCAGCGTTGAAGATCGGGGGTCAGGACATAACTATGGCTACACCTTC.

V is TRBV4-2 and J is TRBJ2-1; 9 bases map to TRBD2. CDR1 and CDR2 from the germline V gene are LGHNA and YNFKEQ. The CDR3 consists of 15 residues. With V trimmed by 4 bases and J by 2 bases, 3 bases remained unmatched. This CDR3 is CASSPAGGAYNEQFF. The CDR3 nucleotides are TGTGCCAGCAGCCCCGCGGGGGGGGCCTACAATGAGCAGTTCTTC.

The chain carries TRBV4-2 and TRBJ2-3; D is perhaps TRBD1 (5 bases). V shed 2 bases and J shed 5 bases, with 11 bases lying between them. CDR3 length: 14 amino acids. CDR1 LGHNA and CDR2 YNFKEQ come from the germline V gene. The CDR3 sequence: CASSQSLQGDTQYF. The CDR3 bases are TGTGCCAGCAGCCAAAGTCTCCAGGGAGATACGCAGTATTTT.

Concerning this clone itself: This clone may be a read error of a much larger clone one base away. The same CDR3 can be traced to other DNA sequences in this sample. CDR3 nucleotides: TGCAGTGCTAGAGTCGCTGAAGCTTTCTTT. This codes for CSARVAEAFF. The chain uses TRBV20-1 and TRBJ1-1; the D is unclear. The length of the CDR3 is 10 residues. V lost 1 base to trimming and J lost 6 bases, with 3 bases between them. From germline, CDR1 is DFQATT and CDR2 SNEGSKA (reference sequence).

The chain links TRBV7-2 to TRBJ1-1, with D perhaps TRBD1 (5 bases). Germline CDR1 reads SGHTA; CDR2 reads FQGNSA. The germline V and J ends were trimmed by 3 bases and 5 bases, with 10 bases remaining between them. The CDR3 has 13 residues. The CDR3 reads CASSFYGGTEAFF. The CDR3 coding sequence is TGTGCCAGCAGCTTTTACGGGGGAACTGAAGCTTTCTTT. Supplemented by reference TRBV7-2 and TRBJ1-1, the full variable domain reads GAGVSQSPSNKVTEKGKDVELRCDPISGHTALYWYRQSLGQGLEFLIYFQGNSAPDKSGLPSDRFSAERTGGSVSTLTIQRTQQEDSAVYLCASSFYGGTEAFFGQGTRLTVV.

The genes are TRBV5-6 and TRBJ1-2; 9 positions match TRBD1. The junction had 7 bases not matched to a gene; V was cut back by 0 bases and J by 4 bases. Per germline, CDR1 SGHDT and CDR2 YYEEEE. The CDR3 runs 16 residues. CDR3 sequence: CASSLGTGEGRYGYTF. CDR3 nucleotide sequence: TGTGCCAGCAGCTTGGGGACAGGGGAGGGCCGCTATGGCTACACCTTC.

This clone was detected once. This chain links TRBV11-2 with TRBJ1-1; unclear D gene. V lost 1 base, J lost 2 bases, and 5 bases lay in between. This CDR3 is 13 amino acids long. From germline, CDR1 is SGHAT and CDR2 FQNNGV. CDR3 in amino acids: CASSLVYNTEAFF. The CDR3 bases are TGTGCCAGCAGCTTAGTTTATAACACTGAAGCTTTCTTT. The full variable domain, in which reference TRBV11-2 and TRBJ1-1 provide the parts outside the CDR3, is EAGVAQSPRYKIIEKRQSVAFWCNPISGHATLYWYQQILGQGPKLLIQFQNNGVVDDSQLPKDRFSAERLKGVDSTLKIQPAKLEDSAVYLCASSLVYNTEAFFGQGTRLTVV.

The chain couples TRBV29-1 to TRBJ1-1; the D is unclear. The germline V gene has CDR1 SQVTM and CDR2 ANQGSEA. This CDR3 is 10 amino acids long. The V end lost 6 bases, the J end lost 5 bases, and 7 bases lay between the germline ends. CDR3 sequence reads: CSVSGTEAFF. In DNA form, the CDR3 reads TGCAGCGTGTCAGGTACTGAAGCTTTCTTT.

In its sample, this clone was seen once. The chain carries TRBV19 and TRBJ2-2; 10 bases map to TRBD2. V lost 2 bases, J lost 5 bases, and 2 bases stayed unmatched. Germline V gene data show CDR1 as LNHDA and CDR2 as SQIVND (reference sequence). The CDR3 extends over 15 amino acids. CDR3 DNA: TGTGCCAGTAGTATACTAGCGGGGGTAACCGGGGAGCTGTTTTTT. Encoded protein: CASSILAGVTGELFF.